This T cell receptor beta chain emerged from a study of T cell clonality in common variable immunodeficiency. Study-wide points: Fewer deletions and N-nucleotide insertions were reportedly seen in common variable immunodeficiency TCR beta sequences. What drives increased CVID clonality needs T cell subpopulation sequencing.

Assay used: immunoSEQ multiplex PCR; TCRdb lists only in-frame clones, some missing. The sample holds 15,000 to 17,000 clones. The V gene's germline CDR1 is MNHEY and CDR2 SVGEGT. The CDR3 loop spans 11 amino acids. To note about this clone: Its antigen is undetermined. The read is 3 residues too short to cover the CDR3 end, so that end is filled in from the germline J gene.

This TCR was recovered from a human donor with common variable immunodeficiency. V is TRBV6-2 or TRBV6-3 and J is TRBJ1-1; 7 nucleotides align to TRBD1. Source material: peripheral blood mononuclear cells. The CDR3 DNA, read in part, is TGTGCCAGCAGCTCGGGACAGGAA. It is translated as CASSSGQE. The CDR3 as a whole reads CASSSGQEAFF.